This T cell receptor (beta chain) was sequenced during a study of cytomegalovirus exposure and HLA in healthy donors. Findings and caveats of the study: Both high specificity and high sensitivity reportedly marked the classifier's diagnosis of cytomegalovirus status. In a later analysis, TCR beta V- and J-gene trimming showed a link to a missense DCLRE1C variant. The HLA-A and HLA-B alleles of most subjects were reportedly predicted accurately from TCR beta sequences.

The PCR employed 60 Vbeta primers together with 13 Jbeta primers. Clones were read by immunoSEQ multiplex PCR, and TCRdb kept only the in-frame ones, dropping some. The table shows 150,000 or so clones, with around 10% occurring only once. Between the trimmed V and J ends, which lost 2 bases and 0 bases, there was a span of 8 bases. Per germline, CDR1 MNHNY and CDR2 SVGAGI (reference sequence). The CDR3 loop spans 14 amino acids. A note on this clone: Its antigen is unidentified.

This clonotype was obtained from a man between 50 and 59 years old in good health and CMV-seronegative. This chain joins TRBV6-6 and TRBJ2-7; the D is unclear. The sequenced sample was PBMCs. For the CDR3, the DNA is TGTGCCAGCAGTTACAACTCAAACTCCTACGAGCAGTACTTC. It codes for CASSYNSNSYEQYF.